Listed below are T cell receptor beta chains from one sample, sequenced in a study of blood T cell repertoires in COVID-19. TCRdb's copy holds only in-frame clones and misses some; the assay was immunoSEQ multiplex PCR. The sample records fewer than 350,000 clones, 85% to 90% being singletons. Sequencing used peripheral blood. These receptors originate from a woman aged 25 to 39 with COVID-19, enrolled during active disease. CDR3s include the opening cysteine and the closing phenylalanine or tryptophan.

TRBV3-1/TRBV3-2	TRBJ2-1	CASSPSSGGALREQFF
TRBV12-3/TRBV12-4	TRBJ2-7	CASRYSGEHEQYF
TRBV19	TRBJ2-1	CASVPGTGLHEQFF
TRBV4-1	TRBJ2-7	CASSLAGTGSVEQYF
TRBV27	TRBJ2-3	CASSSSQGIVRTDTQYF
TRBV6-2/TRBV6-3	TRBJ2-3	CASSSVRLAGGTDTQYF
TRBV29-1	TRBJ1-2	CSVHLGGTSLDGYTF
TRBV28	TRBJ1-2	CASRFSGTGRYGYTF
TRBV7-9	TRBJ1-1	CASSNRGAAHEAFF
TRBV29-1	TRBJ1-2	CSVEERQLDYGYTF
TRBV6-5	TRBJ2-5	CASTTGGSSETQYF
TRBV3-1/TRBV3-2	TRBJ2-5	CASRSRGSGETQYF
TRBV5-1	TRBJ1-1	CASSLARGEAFF
TRBV5-8	TRBJ2-7	CASSLALLAYEQYF
TRBV7-2	TRBJ2-7	CASNPLGPYIYEQYF
TRBV7-6	TRBJ2-1	CASSLFGGSYNEQFF
TRBV6-5	TRBJ2-7	CASSYQRGKKDEQYF
TRBV5-1	TRBJ1-1	CASSFVGQGNTEAFF
TRBV10-2	TRBJ2-2	CASMGYSTGELFF
TRBV5-1	TRBJ1-6	CASGPNSNSPLHF
TRBV7-8	TRBJ2-7	CASSFGTGSYEQYF
TRBV27	TRBJ1-5	CASSPVGGWAGGNQPQHF
TRBV18	TRBJ2-1	CASSPTLGEGNEQFF
TRBV6-2/TRBV6-3	TRBJ2-2	CASSPRTSGGVWTGELFF
TRBV19	TRBJ1-2	CASWGQGSFHGYGYTF
TRBV29-1	TRBJ2-1	CSVVGLGGEQFF
TRBV5-6	TRBJ1-1	CASSLGQSNTEAFF
TRBV11-2	TRBJ2-5	CASSLDRETQYF
TRBV10-1	TRBJ2-1	CASSISGGQYNEQFF
TRBV4-1	TRBJ1-2	CASSQLGYDRAYGYTF
TRBV29-1	TRBJ2-4	CSVEEGGQGGRNIQYF
TRBV11-2	TRBJ2-7	CASSFQRGAYEQYF